The 6 T cell receptor beta chains below come from one sample, sequenced in a study of OX40 agonist ivuxolimab in advanced cancers. Only in-frame clones appear in the TCRdb table, and some are missing; sequencing was by immunoSEQ multiplex PCR. The repertoire holds tens of thousands of clones, roughly 90% seen once, with about 20% in the top ten. The sample consisted of CD4+ or CD8+ T cells sorted from blood, taken in a trial of the OX40 agonist ivuxolimab. The receptors come from an adult with an advanced solid tumor such as melanoma, head and neck, liver or kidney cancer.

The chain recombines TRBV9 with TRBJ2-7, with 7 bases fitting TRBD2. Per the germline V gene, CDR1 is SGDLS and CDR2 is YYNGEE. The CDR3 loop spans 14 amino acids. With V trimmed by 0 bases and J by 5 bases, 5 bases remained unmatched. The CDR3 loop reads CASSVAGGGDEQYF. The CDR3 bases are TGTGCCAGCAGCGTAGCGGGGGGAGGCGACGAGCAGTACTTC.

J is TRBJ2-7 and V is TRBV9, with TRBD2 matching over 9 bases. The length of the CDR3 is 15 residues. Losses at the gene ends were 0 bases for V and 2 bases for J; bases not matched to a gene: 3. Germline assignment: CDR1 SGDLS and CDR2 YYNGEE. CDR3 bases: TGTGCCAGCAGCGTAGGGGCTAGCGGGACCTACGAGCAGTACTTC. The encoded protein is CASSVGASGTYEQYF.

J is TRBJ2-7 and V is TRBV14; D call uncertain. CDR1 SGHDN and CDR2 FVKESK come from the germline V gene. Between the trimmed V and J ends, which lost 2 bases and 0 bases, there was a span of 8 bases. This CDR3 is 14 amino acids long. This chain's CDR3 is CASSQRPGSYEQYF. CDR3 coding DNA: TGTGCCAGCAGCCAACGGCCAGGCTCCTACGAGCAGTACTTC.

The chain recombines TRBV19 with TRBJ2-2; 8 bases agree with TRBD1. V lost 9 bases to trimming and J lost 7 bases; unmatched junction nucleotides: 4. The CDR3 has 12 residues. Germline CDR1 LNHDA, CDR2 SQIVND (reference sequence). Here the CDR3 DNA reads TGTGCCAGCAGGGGGCCGGACGGGGAGCTGTTTTTT. The encoded protein is CASRGPDGELFF.

This clone was found a few times. This chain joins TRBV14 and TRBJ2-7; 9 bases map to TRBD1. The junction had 9 bases not matched to a gene; V was cut back by 1 base and J by 5 bases. Germline V CDR1 and CDR2: SGHDN, FVKESK. The CDR3 contains 16 residues. The DNA for the CDR3 is TGTGCCAGCAGCCAAGGGGTCGGGACAGGGCTACACGAGCAGTACTTC. Translated: CASSQGVGTGLHEQYF.

V and J are TRBV7-9 and TRBJ2-7, with 12 positions matching TRBD2. This CDR3 spans 14 amino acids. V was pared by 3 bases and J by 5 bases, with 2 bases of the junction left unmatched. Germline lookup yields CDR1 SEHNR and CDR2 FQNEAQ (reference sequence). CDR3: CASSLTSGSHEQYF. CDR3 in DNA: TGTGCCAGCAGCTTGACTAGCGGGAGCCACGAGCAGTACTTC.